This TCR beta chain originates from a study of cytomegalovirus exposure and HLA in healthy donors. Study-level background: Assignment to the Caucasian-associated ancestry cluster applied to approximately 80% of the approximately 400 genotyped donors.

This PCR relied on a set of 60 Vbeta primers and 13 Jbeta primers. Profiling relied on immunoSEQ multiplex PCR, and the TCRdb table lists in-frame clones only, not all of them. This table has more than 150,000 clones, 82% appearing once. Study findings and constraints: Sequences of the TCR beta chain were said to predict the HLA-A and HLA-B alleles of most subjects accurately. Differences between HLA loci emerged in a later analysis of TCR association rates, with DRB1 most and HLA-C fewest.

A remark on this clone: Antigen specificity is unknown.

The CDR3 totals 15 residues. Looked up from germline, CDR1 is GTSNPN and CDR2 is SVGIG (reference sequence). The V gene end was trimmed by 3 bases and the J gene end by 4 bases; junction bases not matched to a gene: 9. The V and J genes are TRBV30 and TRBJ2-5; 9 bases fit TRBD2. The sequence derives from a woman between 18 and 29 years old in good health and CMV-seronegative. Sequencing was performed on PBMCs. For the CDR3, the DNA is TGTGCCTGGAGCCCCTTTAGCGGGGGAGGAGAGACCCAGTACTTC. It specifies CAWSPFSGGGETQYF.